This T cell receptor beta chain derives from a study of blood T cell repertoires in COVID-19. Overall study: COVID-19 samples, acute and convalescent, were from the United States, Italy and Spain. The analysed material was cDNA or gDNA that came from T cells, B-cell-depleted T cells, or PBMCs.

How the authors handled the data: Nucleated cell number was recorded as an estimate derived from reference gene primer amplification. Some clones are missing from TCRdb's copy, which holds only in-frame ones; the method was immunoSEQ multiplex PCR. V, J and clone size are taken as reported in that table, and D and trimming were inferred from the DNA itself. The table lists about 150,000 clones, 80% to 90% of them singletons. This clone was detected only once. V was shortened by 3 bases and J by 1 base, with 7 bases between the two germline ends. The CDR3 loop spans 14 amino acids. The germline gives CDR1 SGHAT, CDR2 FQDESV (reference sequence).

The V gene is TRBV11-1, the J gene TRBJ2-1; D perhaps matches TRBD2 (5 bases). The TCR sequence derives from a man aged 60 to 75 with active or convalescent COVID-19. Sequencing was carried out using peripheral blood. The CDR3 DNA follows: TGTGCCAGCAGCTTGTCGGGGTCCTACAATGAGCAGTTCTTC. Its protein is CASSLSGSYNEQFF.